This TCR beta chain came from a study of OX40 agonist ivuxolimab in advanced cancers. Study-wide results and limits: On average, CD8+ T cells showed a greater number of expanded clones than CD4+.

This CDR3 is 15 amino acids long. After removal of 5 bases from V and 8 bases from J, the junction contained 12 bases not matched to a gene. CDR1 ENHRY and CDR2 SYGVKD come from the germline V gene. Here immunoSEQ multiplex PCR was the method, and the copy in TCRdb shows in-frame clones only, minus some. The table includes roughly 80,000 clones, 85% detected once. Concerning this clone itself: Its antigen is still unknown.

The sequence was obtained from an adult with an advanced solid tumor such as melanoma, head and neck, liver or kidney cancer. The chain combines TRBV10-3 with TRBJ1-2; TRBD1 matches at 9 bases. Specimen: CD4+ or CD8+ T cells sorted from blood, collected in a trial of the OX40 agonist ivuxolimab. The CDR3 coding sequence is TGTGCCATCAGTATGGAGACGGGACAGGGTAACGGCTACACCTTC. Translating gives CAISMETGQGNGYTF.